The clone carrying this T cell receptor (beta chain) was seen a single time. The entry originates in a study of blood T cell repertoires in COVID-19. The repertoire was sequenced with immunoSEQ multiplex PCR; TCRdb's copy has only in-frame clones and lacks some. The sample holds 350,000 or so clones; approximately 86% are singletons and the top ten take roughly 4.2%. The sequence was collected from a woman in her forties with acute COVID-19. Sequences were obtained from PBMCs or T cells enriched from blood (not recorded which).

In DNA, the CDR3 is TGTGCCACCAGCAGAGATAAAACATTGAACTACGAGCAGTACTTC. Translating gives CATSRDKTLNYEQYF. The V gene is TRBV15, the J gene TRBJ2-7, with D uncertain. The CDR3 is 15 amino acids. With 0 bases removed from V and 3 bases from J, the gap between germline ends came to 12 bases. The germline gives CDR1 LNHNV, CDR2 YYDKDF (reference sequence).